The clone carrying this TCR beta chain was counted a few times. Its antigen is currently unknown. These data come from a study of T cell repertoires in ileal Crohn's disease. Sequenced by immunoSEQ multiplex PCR; TCRdb stores in-frame clones only, minus some. The repertoire holds thousands of clones, with almost 80% as singletons. The germline V and J ends were trimmed by 1 base and 3 bases, with 15 bases remaining between them. The CDR3 has 16 residues. From germline, CDR1 is SGHAT and CDR2 FQNNGV. Notes on the study in general: All patients with clonality above 26.8% had endoscopic recurrence. Sorted CD8 T cells held more high-frequency clones than CD4.

Source material: ileal tissue. This clonotype originated in an adult with Crohn's disease. The chain carries TRBV11-2 and TRBJ1-2, with D possibly matching TRBD1 (6 bases). The CDR3 spells CASSLVRQGSDYGYTF. The CDR3 nucleotides are TGTGCCAGCAGCTTAGTGCGTCAGGGGTCGGACTATGGCTACACCTTC.